Presented here are 8 T cell receptor beta chains from one specimen sequenced in a study of early T cells in non-severe SARS-CoV-2 infection (dated by TCRdb to the early 2020s). The library was made by 5' RACE. The sequencer was a NextSeq 500. TCRdb reanalyzed the raw reads on its own, using fastp at Q25 for trimming and MiXCR for clone calling, and kept in-frame beta chains. Each CDR3 protein gets just one entry, which takes the most common genes and DNA from the rows behind it. Across this sample there are some 40,000 distinct CDR3 sequences, with more than 10% seen only once. Roughly a sixth of the sample goes to the ten largest clones. Sequencing input: whole blood. All receptors come from an adult who was a healthcare worker with PCR-confirmed SARS-CoV-2 infection or an uninfected control (not recorded which).

In this sample, this clonotype turned up a few times. The junction departs from the called germline gene at one end, perhaps through a read error. The chain couples TRBV12-3 or TRBV12-4 to TRBJ1-2; 7 bases map to TRBD1. The CDR3 covers 13 residues. In DNA form, the CDR3 reads TGTGCCAGCAGCTTAGGGGGCCCGATGGGCTACACCTTC. Its protein product is CASSLGGPMGYTF.

This clonotype was detected ten times or more. The gene calls are TRBV4-3 and TRBJ2-1; no reliable D call. The CDR3 sequence is 13 residues long. CDR1 and CDR2 from the germline V gene are LGHNA and YSLEER. V shed 1 base and J shed 7 bases, with 8 bases lying between them. The CDR3 sequence is CASSQGGANEQFF. CDR3 in DNA: TGCGCCAGCAGCCAAGGTGGCGCTAATGAGCAGTTCTTC.

This clonotype has a count of ten or more. J is TRBJ2-7 and V is TRBV5-1; D gene ambiguous. This CDR3 has 14 amino acids. The germline V gene has CDR1 SGHRS and CDR2 YFSETQ. The V end lost 3 bases, the J end lost 1 base, and 11 bases lay between the germline ends. The CDR3 DNA reads TGCGCCAGCAGCTCTACTGGTATTTCCTACGAGCAGTACTTC. Its translation: CASSSTGISYEQYF.

This clonotype appeared many times. V is TRBV3-1 and J is TRBJ2-2; 9 bases line up with TRBD2. Unmatched junction bases numbered 1, after V lost 4 bases and J lost 1 base. The CDR3 sequence is 15 residues long. The germline CDR1 and CDR2 sequences are LGHDT and YNNKEL (reference sequence). The DNA for the CDR3 is TGTGCCAGCAGCCCACTAGCGGGGAACACCGGGGAGCTGTTTTTT. This translates into CASSPLAGNTGELFF.

The chain joins TRBV9 to TRBJ2-3; tentatively, D is TRBD2 (6 bases). Germline CDR1 SGDLS, CDR2 YYNGEE. CDR3 length equals 15 residues. Trimming took off 4 bases at V and 5 bases at J, with 17 bases between the two ends. CDR3 sequence (DNA): TGTGCCAGCAGCCCCGAAGGAGGGACCGGAGATACGCAGTATTTT. It specifies CASSPEGGTGDTQYF.

The V gene is TRBV30, the J gene TRBJ1-5; D is unclear. Germline CDR1 is GTSNPN and CDR2 is SVGIG (reference sequence). Trimming took 0 bases from V and 2 from J, leaving 11 bases between them. The CDR3 is 15 amino acids. DNA of the CDR3: TGTGCCTGGAGTGTACGTCGGGGAGGCAATCAGCCCCAGCATTTT. It encodes CAWSVRRGGNQPQHF.

This clonotype was detected many times. This rearrangement joins TRBV15 to TRBJ2-7, with 9 bases matching TRBD2. Germline CDR1 reads LNHNV; CDR2 reads YYDKDF (reference sequence). The V gene end was trimmed by 5 bases and the J gene end by 7 bases; junction bases not matched to a gene: 12. The CDR3 runs to 15 residues. Here the CDR3 reads CATSPSAGGSQEQYF. The CDR3 DNA follows: TGTGCCACCAGCCCCTCGGCGGGAGGGAGTCAGGAGCAGTACTTC.

The chain has TRBV28 and TRBJ2-1; D may match TRBD1 or TRBD2 (5 bases each). CDR1 MDHEN and CDR2 SYDVKM come from the germline V gene. The CDR3 is 13 residues long. V was trimmed by 6 bases and J by 8 bases, leaving 14 bases between them. The CDR3 sequence: CASRGGGWDEQFF. CDR3 coding DNA: TGTGCCAGCAGAGGTGGGGGATGGGATGAGCAGTTCTTC.